Listed below are T cell receptor beta chains from one sample, sequenced in a study of cytomegalovirus exposure and HLA in healthy donors. The table came from immunoSEQ multiplex PCR; TCRdb's copy has only in-frame clones and leaves some out. The table lists about 190,000 clones, around 75% of them singletons. Specimen: PBMCs. Receptor source: a middle-aged man in good health and CMV-seropositive. The CDR3 runs from the conserved cysteine through the conserved F or W. D genes are given only for firm matches. Not every row has a clone size; where given, it reads once, few, many or a size class.

cdr3_length	d_call	clone_size	v_call	j_call	cdr3_nt	cdr3_aa
11	TRBD1	few	TRBV20-1	TRBJ1-4	TGCAGTGCGGCAGGGGGGGAAAAACTGTTTTTT	CSAAGGEKLFF
13	.	.	TRBV10-1	TRBJ2-1	TGCGCCAGCAGTGAGGAGAACAGGAATGAGCAGTTCTTC	CASSEENRNEQFF
15	TRBD2	.	TRBV19	TRBJ2-2	TGTGCCAGTAGTTCTAGCGGGGGCCCCACCGGGGAGTTGTTTTTT	CASSSSGGPTGELFF
15	TRBD2	.	TRBV7-2	TRBJ2-3	TGTGCCAGCAGTCTACTAGCGGCTAGCACAGATACGCAGTATTTT	CASSLLAASTDTQYF
13	.	.	TRBV5-4	TRBJ2-7	TGTGCCAGCAGCCATTCTAGCGCCTACGAGCAGTACTTC	CASSHSSAYEQYF
12	TRBD1	few	TRBV9	TRBJ1-2	TGTGCCAGCGGTGGACAGGGTGGAGGCTACACCTTC	CASGGQGGGYTF
13	TRBD1	once	TRBV2	TRBJ1-2	TGTGCCAGCAGACAGGGGGACGATTATGGCTACACCTTC	CASRQGDDYGYTF
16	.	.	TRBV19	TRBJ2-5	TGTGCCAGTAGTATTCCCCTCATCTCAGGGGTGGAGACCCAGTACTTC	CASSIPLISGVETQYF
14	TRBD1	.	TRBV27	TRBJ1-5	TGTGCCAGCAGTTTAGCAGGGGGCGGTCAGCCCCAGCATTTT	CASSLAGGGQPQHF
15	.	.	TRBV9	TRBJ1-5	TGTGCCAGCAGCGCCTACGGGACAAATGACCAGCCCCAGCATTTT	CASSAYGTNDQPQHF
17	TRBD2	few	TRBV7-3	TRBJ2-2	TGTGCCAGCAGCTTAACTCGTCTAGCGGTGAACACCGGGGAGCTGTTTTTT	CASSLTRLAVNTGELFF
16	TRBD1	.	TRBV19	TRBJ1-4	TGTGCCAGTAGTATCCCCCGGGACAGGGGACCTGAAAAACTGTTTTTT	CASSIPRDRGPEKLFF
15	TRBD1	.	TRBV7-3	TRBJ2-1	TGTGCCAGCAGCGGAAACAGGGGGCTGGACAATGAGCAGTTCTTC	CASSGNRGLDNEQFF
15	.	.	TRBV29-1	TRBJ2-2	TGCAGCGTTGGGCGGGGGCAGACTAACACCGGGGAGCTGTTTTTT	CSVGRGQTNTGELFF
11	.	.	TRBV21-1	TRBJ2-5	TGTGCCAGCCCGACAAGAGAGACCCAGTACTTC	CASPTRETQYF
14	.	once	TRBV7-2	TRBJ2-1	TGTGCCAGCAGCTTAAAACGGGGGACTGTGGAGCAGTTCTTC	CASSLKRGTVEQFF
15	.	.	TRBV9	TRBJ1-2	TGTGCCAGCAGTCCCCTGGGAGGGGCTAACTATGGCTACACCTTC	CASSPLGGANYGYTF
16	TRBD1	.	TRBV13	TRBJ2-6	TGTGCCAGCAGCCGTGACAGGGGCTCTGGGGCCAACGTCCTGACTTTC	CASSRDRGSGANVLTF
14	.	few	TRBV5-4	TRBJ2-1	TGTGCCAGCAGCTTGGTCCCCCTAACGGATGAGCAGTTCTTC	CASSLVPLTDEQFF
16	.	once	TRBV7-3	TRBJ1-2	TGTGCCAGCAGCTTAAAGGGGTTACCCCCCAACTATGGCTACACCTTC	CASSLKGLPPNYGYTF
14	TRBD1	few	TRBV6-5	TRBJ2-7	TGTGCCAGCAGCCCAAGGGGGCCTCGCCACGAGCAGTACTTC	CASSPRGPRHEQYF
15	.	.	TRBV30	TRBJ2-7	TGTGCCTGGAGGGGGAGGACGGGGAGCTCCTACGAGCAGTACTTC	CAWRGRTGSSYEQYF
9	.	once	TRBV7-9	TRBJ2-3	TGTGTCCGTCCAGATACGCAGTATTTT	CVRPDTQYF
15	TRBD1	.	TRBV7-9	TRBJ2-7	TGTGCCAGCAGCTTAGGGGACAGGGGGTCCTACGAGCAGTACTTC	CASSLGDRGSYEQYF
19	TRBD2	.	TRBV12-5	TRBJ2-7	TGTGCTAGTGGTTTGCCCATACTCGGGAGGGGGGGTACAGAATACGAGCAGTACTTC	CASGLPILGRGGTEYEQYF
13	.	once	TRBV18	TRBJ1-6	TGTGCCAGCTCAGGTCCAGATCGTTCACCCCTCCACTTT	CASSGPDRSPLHF
15	TRBD1	few	TRBV5-8	TRBJ2-7	TGTGCCAGCAGCTTGGGTCAGGGGGTATACTACGAGCAGTACTTC	CASSLGQGVYYEQYF
13	.	.	TRBV29-1	TRBJ1-4	TGCAGCGTTGTTCCTGCAACTAATGAAAAACTGTTTTTT	CSVVPATNEKLFF
14	.	.	TRBV12-5	TRBJ2-3	TGTGCTAGTGGTTCCGACAGATCCACAGATACGCAGTATTTT	CASGSDRSTDTQYF
17	TRBD2	.	TRBV27	TRBJ2-2	TGTGCCAGCACATCTTTTAGGGCGGGGGGAGTCCCCGGGGAGCTGTTTTTT	CASTSFRAGGVPGELFF
14	.	few	TRBV18	TRBJ2-3	TGTGCCAGCTCCCCCATGCGGAACACAGATACGCAGTATTTT	CASSPMRNTDTQYF
15	TRBD2	.	TRBV5-4	TRBJ2-4	TGTGCCAGCAGCCCGGGGGGGCCTCACCGAAACATTCAGTACTTC	CASSPGGPHRNIQYF